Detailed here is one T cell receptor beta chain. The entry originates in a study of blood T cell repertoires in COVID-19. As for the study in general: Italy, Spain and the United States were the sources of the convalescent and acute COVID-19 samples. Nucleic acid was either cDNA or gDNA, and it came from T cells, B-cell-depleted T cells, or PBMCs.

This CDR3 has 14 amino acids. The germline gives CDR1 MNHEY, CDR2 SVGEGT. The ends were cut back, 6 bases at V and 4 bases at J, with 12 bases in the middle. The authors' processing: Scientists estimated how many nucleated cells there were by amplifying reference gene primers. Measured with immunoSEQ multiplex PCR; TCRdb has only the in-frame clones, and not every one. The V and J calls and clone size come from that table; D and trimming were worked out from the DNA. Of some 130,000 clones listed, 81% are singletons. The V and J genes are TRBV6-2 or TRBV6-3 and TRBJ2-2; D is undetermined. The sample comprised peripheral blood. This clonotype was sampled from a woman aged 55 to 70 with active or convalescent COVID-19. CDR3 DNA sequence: TGTGCCAGCAGCGAGCGACGGAGCACCGGGGAGCTGTTTTTT. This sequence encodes CASSERRSTGELFF.